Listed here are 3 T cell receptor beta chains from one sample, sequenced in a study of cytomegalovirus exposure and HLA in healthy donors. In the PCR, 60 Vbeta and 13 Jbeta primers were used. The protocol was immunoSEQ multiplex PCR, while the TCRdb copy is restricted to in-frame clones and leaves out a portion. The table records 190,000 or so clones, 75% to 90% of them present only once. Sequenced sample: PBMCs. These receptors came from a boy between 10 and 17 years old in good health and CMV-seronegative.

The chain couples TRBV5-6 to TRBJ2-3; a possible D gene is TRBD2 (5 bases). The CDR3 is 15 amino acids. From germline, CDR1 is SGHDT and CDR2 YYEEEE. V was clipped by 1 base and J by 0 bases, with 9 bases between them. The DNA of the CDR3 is TGTGCCAGCAGCTTGAGGACGGGGAGCACAGATACGCAGTATTTT. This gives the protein CASSLRTGSTDTQYF.

The CDR3 here is CASSLGTDDQPQHF. The DNA for the CDR3 is TGCGCCAGCAGCTTGGGGACAGACGATCAGCCCCAGCATTTT. The genes are TRBV5-1 and TRBJ1-5; D possibly corresponds to TRBD1 (6 bases). Trimming stripped 0 bases from V and 5 bases from J, with 9 bases between. The germline V gene encodes CDR1 SGHRS and CDR2 YFSETQ. CDR3 length equals 14 residues. The variable domain in full, with the rest retrieved from reference TRBV5-1 and TRBJ1-5, is KAGVTQTPRYLIKTRGQQVTLSCSPISGHRSVSWYQQTPGQGLQFLFEYFSETQRNKGNFPGRFSGRQFSNSRSEMNVSTLELGDSALYLCASSLGTDDQPQHFGDGTRLSIL.

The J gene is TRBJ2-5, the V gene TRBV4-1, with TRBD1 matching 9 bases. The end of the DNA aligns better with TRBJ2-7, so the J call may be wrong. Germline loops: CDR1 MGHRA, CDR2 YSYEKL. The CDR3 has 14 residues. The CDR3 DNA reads TGCGCCGGACGCAGGGACAGGGCCGACTACGAGCAGTACTTC. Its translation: CAGRRDRADYEQYF.